The 10 T cell receptor beta chains given below trace back to one sample, sequenced in a study of shared clonotypes between healthy human individuals. Profiling relied on immunoSEQ multiplex PCR, and the TCRdb table lists in-frame clones only, not all of them. This sample yields hundreds of thousands of clones, of which around 73% are seen a single time; around 1.7% belongs to the top ten. Sequenced sample: memory CD4+ T cells sorted from blood. The sample's subset: CD45RA-negative fraction. These receptors were collected from a woman aged 25 to 45 in good health.

The rearrangement uses TRBV28 and TRBJ1-4; 7 bases fit TRBD1. After removal of 2 bases from V and 7 bases from J, the junction contained 4 bases not matched to a gene. Germline-derived CDR1 and CDR2 are MDHEN and SYDVKM. This CDR3 is 14 amino acids long. The CDR3 sequence: CASSLKGAGEKLFF. Written as DNA, the CDR3 is TGTGCCAGCAGTTTAAAGGGGGCTGGTGAAAAACTGTTTTTT.

This clone was detected a few times. V and J are TRBV30 and TRBJ1-4; 7 bases are shared with TRBD1. Germline CDR1 reads GTSNPN; CDR2 reads SVGIG (reference sequence). V dropped 5 bases and J dropped 5; count of bases not matched to a gene: 20. This CDR3 is 18 amino acids long. In DNA, the CDR3 is TGTGCCTGGGGTTTGAGGACAGGATTAAAAGGACGCAATGAAAAACTGTTTTTT. Residues: CAWGLRTGLKGRNEKLFF.

The chain combines TRBV5-8 with TRBJ1-2; 8 bases line up with TRBD1. The CDR3 has 14 residues. The V and J ends lost 3 bases and 3 bases, in that order; junction bases with no gene match: 4. Germline loops: CDR1 SGHTS, CDR2 YDEGEE. CDR3 bases: TGTGCCAGCAGCTCGGGACAGGTGGACTATGGCTACACCTTC. Translating gives CASSSGQVDYGYTF.

The chain is built from TRBV21-1 and TRBJ1-2. TRBV21-1 is annotated as a pseudogene. The CDR3 totals 14 residues. In DNA form, the CDR3 reads TGTGCCAGCAGCAAAGGATACCGGGACTATGGCTACACCTTC. Protein: CASSKGYRDYGYTF.

The chain couples TRBV7-2 to TRBJ2-7; D perhaps matches TRBD1 (6 bases). V was shortened by 3 bases and J by 2 bases, with 11 bases between the two germline ends. CDR3 length: 14 residues. Germline V lookup: CDR1 SGHTA, CDR2 FQGNSA. The CDR3 DNA is TGTGCCAGCAGCTTCCGTCCAGGGGCCTACGAGCAGTACTTC. It specifies CASSFRPGAYEQYF.

V and J are TRBV7-9 and TRBJ1-4, with D unresolved. The CDR3 is made up of 13 amino acids. The ends were cut back, 5 bases at V and 8 bases at J, with 12 bases in the middle. CDR1 is SEHNR, CDR2 FQNEAQ, per germline (reference sequence). The CDR3 bases are TGTGCCAGCAGCAACTTTCCTTCCGAAAAACTGTTTTTT. This sequence encodes CASSNFPSEKLFF.

In nucleotides, the CDR3 is TGCAGCGTCCGAACCATGGCAACTGAAGCTTTCTTT. The encoded protein is CSVRTMATEAFF. The J gene is TRBJ1-1, the V gene TRBV29-1; no firm D call. Germline V gene sequence: CDR1 SQVTM, CDR2 ANQGSEA. The CDR3 is 12 residues long. V lost 6 bases, J lost 5 bases, and 13 bases lay in between.

The J gene is TRBJ2-7, the V gene TRBV5-4; TRBD2 matches at 14 bases. Germline V gene data show CDR1 as SGHNT and CDR2 as YYREEE (reference sequence). V was pared by 0 bases and J by 1 base, with 6 bases of the junction left unmatched. This CDR3 is built from 18 residues. This CDR3 reads CASSLGGLAGVMSYEQYF. For the CDR3, the DNA is TGTGCCAGCAGCTTGGGGGGACTAGCGGGAGTTATGTCCTACGAGCAGTACTTC.

This clone has only a few counts. V is TRBV6-5 and J is TRBJ2-7; the match to TRBD1 covers 7 bases. Looked up from germline, CDR1 is MNHEY and CDR2 is SVGAGI. The V segment lost 6 bases and the J segment 3 bases; nucleotides outside the gene matches: 11. There are 15 residues in the CDR3. CDR3 nucleotides: TGTGCCAGCAGACCTACAGGGGACAGCTTCTACGAGCAGTACTTC. This encodes CASRPTGDSFYEQYF.

The chain links TRBV7-8 to TRBJ1-1; maybe TRBD1 (5 bases). Germline V lookup: CDR1 SGHVS, CDR2 FQNEAQ. Trimming pared 6 bases from V and 10 bases from J, leaving 30 bases between. The CDR3 totals 17 residues. CDR3 sequence reads: CASSMGGILDLTVSAFF. The CDR3 DNA follows: TGTGCCAGCAGTATGGGGGGAATCCTTGATTTGACTGTATCAGCTTTCTTT.